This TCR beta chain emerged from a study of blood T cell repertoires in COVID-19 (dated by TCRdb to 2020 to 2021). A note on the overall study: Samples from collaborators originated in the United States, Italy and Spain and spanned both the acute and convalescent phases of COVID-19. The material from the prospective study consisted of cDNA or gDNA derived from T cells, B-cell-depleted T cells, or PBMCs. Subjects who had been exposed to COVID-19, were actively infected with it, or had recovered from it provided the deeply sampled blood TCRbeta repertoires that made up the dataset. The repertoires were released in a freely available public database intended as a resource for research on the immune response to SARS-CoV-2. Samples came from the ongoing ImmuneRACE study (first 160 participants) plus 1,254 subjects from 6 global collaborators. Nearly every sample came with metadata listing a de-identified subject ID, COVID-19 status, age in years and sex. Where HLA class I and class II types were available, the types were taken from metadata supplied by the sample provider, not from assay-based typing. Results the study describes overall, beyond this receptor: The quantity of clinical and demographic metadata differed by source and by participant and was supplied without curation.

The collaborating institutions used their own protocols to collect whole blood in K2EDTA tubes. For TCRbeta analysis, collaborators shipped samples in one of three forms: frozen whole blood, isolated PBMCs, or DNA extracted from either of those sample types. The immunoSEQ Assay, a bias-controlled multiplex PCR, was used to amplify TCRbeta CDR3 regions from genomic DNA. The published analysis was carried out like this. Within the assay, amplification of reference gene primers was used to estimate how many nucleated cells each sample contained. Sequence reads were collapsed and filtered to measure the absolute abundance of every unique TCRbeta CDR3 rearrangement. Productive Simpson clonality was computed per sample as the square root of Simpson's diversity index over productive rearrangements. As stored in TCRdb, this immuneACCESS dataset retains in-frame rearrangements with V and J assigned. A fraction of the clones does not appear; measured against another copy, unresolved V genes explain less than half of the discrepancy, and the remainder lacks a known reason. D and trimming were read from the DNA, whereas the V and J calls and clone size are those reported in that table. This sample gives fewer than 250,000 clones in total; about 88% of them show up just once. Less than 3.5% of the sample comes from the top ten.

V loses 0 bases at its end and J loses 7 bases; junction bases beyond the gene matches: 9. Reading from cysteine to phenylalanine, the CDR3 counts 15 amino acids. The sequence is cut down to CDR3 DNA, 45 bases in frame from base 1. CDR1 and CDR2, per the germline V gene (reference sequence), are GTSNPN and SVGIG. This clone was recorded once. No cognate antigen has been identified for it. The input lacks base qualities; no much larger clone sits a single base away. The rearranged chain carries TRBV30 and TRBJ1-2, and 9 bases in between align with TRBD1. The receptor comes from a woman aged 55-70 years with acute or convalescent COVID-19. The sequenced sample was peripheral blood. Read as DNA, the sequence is TGTGCCTGGAGTGTACGGGACAGGGTGTATTCTGGCTACACCTTC. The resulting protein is CAWSVRDRVYSGYTF.